A selection of T cell receptor beta chains follows, all from one sample in a study of chemoradiotherapy in HPV16-positive cancers. The method was immunoSEQ multiplex PCR; TCRdb's version includes in-frame clones alone and lacks a portion of them. Here the sample spans thousands of clones, approximately 86% being singletons. The sequencing used tumor tissue, collected from a patient who underwent chemoradiotherapy. The receptors stem from a human donor with HPV-associated anogenital cancer. The CDR3 runs from the conserved cysteine through the conserved F or W. Each record gives: V gene, clone size, D gene, J gene, CDR3 DNA, CDR3 protein. A D gene is named only where the DNA matches it firmly. Rows give clone size only sometimes, using once, few, many, or a class for an expanded clone.

V: TRBV27; size: .; D: TRBD1; J: TRBJ1-1; DNA: TGTGCCAGCAGTTTACAAGCAGGGGGAATCACTGAAGCTTTCTTT; CDR3: CASSLQAGGITEAFF
V: TRBV19; size: .; D: .; J: TRBJ1-1; DNA: TGTGCCTCCTCTGGGCACAGATCGAACACTGAAGCTTTCTTT; CDR3: CASSGHRSNTEAFF
V: TRBV6-1; size: .; D: TRBD2; J: TRBJ2-5; DNA: TGTGCCACTTCGACTAGCGGGAGTTGGGAGACCCAGTACTTC; CDR3: CATSTSGSWETQYF
V: TRBV11-3; size: .; D: TRBD1; J: TRBJ2-3; DNA: TGTGCCAGCAGCGCTAGCAGACAGGGGTTGGCAGATACGCAGTATTTT; CDR3: CASSASRQGLADTQYF
V: TRBV5-1; size: .; D: .; J: TRBJ1-1; DNA: TGCGCCAGCAGCGAACCGGGACAAGGGCGCACTGAAGCTTTCTTT; CDR3: CASSEPGQGRTEAFF
V: TRBV4-3; size: .; D: .; J: TRBJ1-2; DNA: TGCGCCAGCAGTCCACAGGGTGGGGCCTATGGCTACACCTTC; CDR3: CASSPQGGAYGYTF
V: TRBV19; size: .; D: TRBD2; J: TRBJ2-2; DNA: TGTGCCAGTAGTATATCCCTAGCGGGTGACACCGGGGAGCTGTTTTTT; CDR3: CASSISLAGDTGELFF
V: TRBV7-3; size: .; D: .; J: TRBJ1-4; DNA: TGTGCCAGCAGAAACCCCTCCCCTAATGAAAAACTGTTTTTT; CDR3: CASRNPSPNEKLFF
V: TRBV29-1; size: .; D: .; J: TRBJ1-2; DNA: TGCAGCGTTGCGGTGGGGGGCTATGGCTACACCTTC; CDR3: CSVAVGGYGYTF
V: TRBV7-8; size: .; D: TRBD1; J: TRBJ2-6; DNA: TGTGCCAGCAGCTCGGGACAGGGGAGATCTGGGGCCAACGTCCTGACTTTC; CDR3: CASSSGQGRSGANVLTF
V: TRBV7-9; size: .; D: TRBD2; J: TRBJ2-5; DNA: TGTGCCAGCATCCCACCGGGGGGAGAGACCCAGTACTTC; CDR3: CASIPPGGETQYF
V: TRBV4-1; size: .; D: .; J: TRBJ1-2; DNA: TGCGCCAGCAGCCGGAGCAGGGAGGCCTATGGCTACACCTTC; CDR3: CASSRSREAYGYTF
V: TRBV4-2; size: few; D: .; J: TRBJ2-7; DNA: TGTGCCAGCAGCCAAAGCCTCGGACATCAGTTCTACGAGCAGTACTTC; CDR3: CASSQSLGHQFYEQYF
V: TRBV5-6; size: .; D: .; J: TRBJ2-1; DNA: TGTGCCAGCAGCGGCACAAATACGGACTGGTACAATGAGCAGTTCTTC; CDR3: CASSGTNTDWYNEQFF
V: TRBV11-2; size: .; D: .; J: TRBJ2-7; DNA: TGTGCCAGCAGCTTAGATTACGGCAGGGGTGGCGAGCAGTACTTC; CDR3: CASSLDYGRGGEQYF
V: TRBV6-1; size: .; D: .; J: TRBJ2-7; DNA: TGTGCCAGCAGTGACCAAGCAGGCCGCAGCTCCTACGAGCAGTACTTC; CDR3: CASSDQAGRSSYEQYF
V: TRBV5-4; size: .; D: TRBD1; J: TRBJ2-5; DNA: TGTGCCAGCAGCTCGACAGGGGGCGAAGAGACCCAGTACTTC; CDR3: CASSSTGGEETQYF
V: TRBV7-3; size: few; D: .; J: TRBJ1-2; DNA: TGTGCCAGCAGCCCGGACAGCAACTATGGCTACACCTTC; CDR3: CASSPDSNYGYTF
V: TRBV5-1; size: .; D: .; J: TRBJ1-1; DNA: TGCGCCAGCAGCTCAGCGGGGGGGTACACTGAAGCTTTCTTT; CDR3: CASSSAGGYTEAFF
V: TRBV7-9; size: .; D: .; J: TRBJ1-4; DNA: TGTGCCAGCAGCCTACGGCGGGAAGATGAAAAACTGTTTTTT; CDR3: CASSLRREDEKLFF
V: TRBV5-1; size: .; D: TRBD1; J: TRBJ2-3; DNA: TGCGCCAGCAGCTCGGACAGGGGTGCAGATACGCAGTATTTT; CDR3: CASSSDRGADTQYF
V: TRBV5-1; size: .; D: .; J: TRBJ1-1; DNA: TGCGCCAGCAGCTCAGCCGCTACCGGACGGGGGGCGGGCACTGAAGCTTTCTTT; CDR3: CASSSAATGRGAGTEAFF
V: TRBV28; size: large; D: TRBD1; J: TRBJ1-3; DNA: TGTGCCAGCAGTTTACCACAGGGGAGTATCGGAAACACCATATATTTT; CDR3: CASSLPQGSIGNTIYF
V: TRBV28; size: once; D: TRBD2; J: TRBJ2-3; DNA: TGTGCCAGCAGGACTAGCGGAAGCACAGATACGCAGTATTTT; CDR3: CASRTSGSTDTQYF
V: TRBV7-3; size: .; D: .; J: TRBJ2-6; DNA: TGTGCCAGCAGCTTGACTGGGGCCAACGTCCTGACTTTC; CDR3: CASSLTGANVLTF
V: TRBV10-3; size: .; D: .; J: TRBJ2-7; DNA: TGTGCCATCAGCCAGGGTGGGGGCTCCTACGAGCAGTACTTC; CDR3: CAISQGGGSYEQYF
V: TRBV2; size: few; D: .; J: TRBJ2-3; DNA: TGTGCCAGCATCCACGGGGAATACACAGATACGCAGTATTTT; CDR3: CASIHGEYTDTQYF
V: TRBV7-2; size: once; D: TRBD1; J: TRBJ2-5; DNA: TGTGCCAGCAGCTCGCCTATCGGGACAGGCCAAGAGACCCAGTACTTC; CDR3: CASSSPIGTGQETQYF
V: TRBV5-1; size: .; D: TRBD2; J: TRBJ2-3; DNA: TGCGCCAGCAGCTTTGGTCGGGGGGGCTTGACAGATACGCAGTATTTT; CDR3: CASSFGRGGLTDTQYF
V: TRBV7-9; size: .; D: TRBD2; J: TRBJ2-5; DNA: TGTGCCAGCAGCTCCGGGACTAGCGGGAGGTTAAAGACCCAGTACTTC; CDR3: CASSSGTSGRLKTQYF
V: TRBV19; size: .; D: .; J: TRBJ1-5; DNA: TGTGCCAGTAGTATAGACCCAGGTGATCAGCCCCAGCATTTT; CDR3: CASSIDPGDQPQHF
V: TRBV5-1; size: .; D: TRBD1; J: TRBJ2-1; DNA: TGCGCCAGCAGTACACAGGGGTCGAACAATGAGCAGTTCTTC; CDR3: CASSTQGSNNEQFF
V: TRBV6-1; size: .; D: .; J: TRBJ1-1; DNA: TGTGCCAGCAGTATTCCGACAGCCCCGGCAGCTTTCTTT; CDR3: CASSIPTAPAAFF
V: TRBV4-2; size: .; D: .; J: TRBJ2-1; DNA: TGTGCCAGTAAACCCGGGCCCTCAGAAAATGAGCAGTTCTTC; CDR3: CASKPGPSENEQFF
V: TRBV28; size: .; D: .; J: TRBJ2-3; DNA: TGTGCCAGCAGGCGAAGAAAAGATACGCAGTATTTT; CDR3: CASRRRKDTQYF